This T cell receptor (beta chain) was found in a study of blood T cells in healthy people across ages (dated by TCRdb to between 2014 and 2016). In the study overall: In model experiments, template switching captured roughly one uniquely barcoded TCR beta cDNA molecule for every two T cells. The donors were split into four age groups: young (average around 15 years), middle-aged (roughly 40), aged (about 62) and long-lived (about 82). Donors of different ages were randomly distributed across sequencing lanes to avoid experimental bias. The study measured age-related changes in TCR beta repertoire diversity using deep sequencing normalized with unique cDNA molecular identifiers. Two additional independent replicas of 1 million unique cDNA reads from the same blood draw were analyzed for two donors (one aged 18 to 30 and one aged 80 or older).

A note on this clonotype: It has no known antigen specificity. Qualities for individual bases were not recorded, and no much larger clone is one base off.

Overall study outcomes, separate from this receptor: The percentage of naive T cells measured by flow cytometry correlated strongly with observed TCR beta diversity. Because donor CMV infection status was unknown, age-related changes in expanded clonotypes were potentially confounded. Conclusive comparison of naive and antigen-experienced compartments was prevented by the profiling of bulk unsorted PBMCs. As age increased, observed TCR beta diversity per million T cells dropped in a roughly linear way, and a significant reduction was already evident by age about 40. Total diversity estimates from one million sequenced T cells were considered lower bounds and underestimates. Compared with the aged group, more naive CD4+ T cells, fewer expanded clones and increased TCR diversity were shown by the long-lived group, suggesting age selection.

Donors were 30 to 45 systemically healthy Caucasian individuals from Russia aged roughly 6 to 95 years. Roughly 9 milliliters of peripheral blood were drawn from each donor into EDTA-treated Vacutainer tubes. PBMCs were isolated by Ficoll-Paque density-gradient centrifugation, with at least 7 million obtained per sample. Total RNA was extracted from PBMCs with Trizol reagent, with at least 5.5 micrograms obtained per sample. Naive CD45RAhigh/CD27high T cell percentages were measured by flow cytometry on a PBMC aliquot from every donor. Library preparation employed 5' RACE. Sequencing used an Illumina HiSeq 2500. A second roughly 6 to 12 cycle PCR used a sample-barcoded 5' primer and a J-beta primer mix. A template-switch 5' adaptor carrying 12 random nucleotides introduced a unique molecular identifier onto each TCR beta cDNA molecule. Each sample yielded at least 2.5 million CDR3-containing paired-end reads. All of the RNA was converted into first-strand cDNA using the Mint cDNA synthesis kit, with a TRBC-specific oligonucleotide serving as the primer. Following uracil-DNA glycosylase treatment, a first 18-cycle PCR with universal primers M1SS and BC2_uni_R was performed on all cDNA. As for how the authors treated the data: For normalization, 1 million high-quality reads were randomly selected from each sample, with every read carrying a distinct molecular identifier. Instead of being binned into consensus sequences, reads that shared molecular identifiers were thrown out. MiTCR, with a Q25 quality threshold and the strictest error-elimination algorithm, was used for CDR3 identification, clonotype clustering and error correction. Lower-bound total TCR beta diversity was estimated with a nonparametric unseen species model using Euler transformation. TCRdb cleaned the public reads at Q25 with fastp, built clones with MiXCR and kept in-frame beta chains. Rows with one shared CDR3 protein collapse into an entry with the most common genes and DNA. The V and J calls were not made by the authors but by TCRdb's processing. The sample yields hundreds of thousands of distinct CDR3 sequences; 45% to 70% were counted once. The top ten clones comprise around 25% of the sample.

The CDR3 starts with the cysteine, ends with the phenylalanine, and has 15 residues. The kept DNA is CDR3 alone, 45 bases in frame from the first base. Unmatched junction bases come to 9, with V trimmed by 1 base and J by 7 bases. Taken from the germline V gene, the CDR1 and CDR2 loops are MNHEY and SVGAGI. This chain is built from TRBV6-5 and TRBJ2-5, and 7 junction bases match TRBD1. The TCR comes from a man aged 40-49 years in good health. Sequenced sample: blood. The CDR3 is CASSYYTGDIGTQYF. Read as DNA, the sequence is TGTGCCAGCAGTTACTATACAGGGGATATCGGGACCCAGTACTTC.